This T cell receptor beta chain was identified during a study of T cells in Graves' hyperthyroidism and ophthalmopathy. Overall study results and limits: Stable hyperthyroidism was told apart from ophthalmopathy by a model built on 13 V-J features.

Amplified regions were TCR beta CDR3 sequences from RNA transcripts. The HTBI set primed first-round TCR CDR3 RT-PCR. TCRdb re-called the multiplex PCR reads with MiXCR, one entry per CDR3 protein. Among 350,000 to 450,000 distinct CDR3 sequences, approximately 18% were seen once, and the ten largest hold almost 35%. This clonotype was seen a handful of times. Its antigen is not known. At one end, the junction sequence differs from germline, possibly due to a read error. Uncontrolled infection, other autoimmune disease, pregnancy and lactation each barred patients from inclusion. The blood sample predates any ophthalmopathy symptoms, coming from first hyperthyroidism diagnosis. The CDR3 has 17 residues. Germline CDR1 SGHRS, CDR2 YFSETQ.

The sequencing sample was made of blood. The rearrangement joins TRBV5-1 to TRBJ2-2, with 8 bases matching TRBD2. The sequence came from a woman under 40 with Graves' hyperthyroidism that later progressed to Graves' ophthalmopathy. The CDR3 nucleotides are TGCGCCAGCAGCTTTACTTTAGCGGGGAAGCGCACCGGGGAGCTATTTTTT. It specifies CASSFTLAGKRTGELFF. The complete variable domain, with remaining parts taken from reference TRBV5-1 and TRBJ2-2, reads KAGVTQTPRYLIKTRGQQVTLSCSPISGHRSVSWYQQTPGQGLQFLFEYFSETQRNKGNFPGRFSGRQFSNSRSEMNVSTLELGDSALYLCASSFTLAGKRTGELFFGEGSRLTVL.